This T cell receptor (beta chain) was captured in a study of cytomegalovirus exposure and HLA in healthy donors. For this clone: The antigen remains unidentified.

General study results and limits: Both high specificity and high sensitivity reportedly marked the classifier's diagnosis of cytomegalovirus status. Researchers catalogued 160 or so TCR beta chains as cytomegalovirus-associated. The likely origin of a cluster of highly shared sequence variants was a sequencing artifact. In an earlier analysis, about 90% or about 30%: the productive usage of most TCR beta V segments.

The CDR3 is 14 residues long. The V gene's germline CDR1 is KGHSH and CDR2 LQKENI. V dropped 3 bases and J dropped 6; count of bases not matched to a gene: 7. Amplification used 60 Vbeta primers and 13 Jbeta primers. Profiling relied on immunoSEQ multiplex PCR, and the TCRdb table lists in-frame clones only, not all of them. The sample comprises 100,000 to 150,000 clones, under 20% of which are singletons, and about 2.6% rests with the top ten. This clonotype was obtained from a female donor in good health and CMV-seropositive. The specimen was PBMCs. V usage is TRBV18 and J usage is TRBJ1-1; TRBD1 agrees at 7 bases. The CDR3 is CASSPPTGDAEAFF. The CDR3, as DNA: TGTGCCAGCTCACCTCCCACAGGGGACGCTGAAGCTTTCTTT.